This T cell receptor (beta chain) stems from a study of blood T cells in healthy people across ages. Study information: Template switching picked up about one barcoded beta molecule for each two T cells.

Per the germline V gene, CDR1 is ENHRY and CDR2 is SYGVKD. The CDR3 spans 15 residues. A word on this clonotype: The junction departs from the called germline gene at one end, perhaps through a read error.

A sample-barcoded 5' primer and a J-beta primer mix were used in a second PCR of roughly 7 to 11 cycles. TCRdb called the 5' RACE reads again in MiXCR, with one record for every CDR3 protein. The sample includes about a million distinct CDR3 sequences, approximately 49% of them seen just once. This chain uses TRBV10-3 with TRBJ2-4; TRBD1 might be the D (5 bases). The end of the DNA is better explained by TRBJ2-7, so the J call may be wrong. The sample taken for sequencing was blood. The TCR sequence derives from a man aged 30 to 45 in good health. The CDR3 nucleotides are TGTGCCGTCAGTGACCCCGGACAAAAATCCTACGAGCAGTACTTC. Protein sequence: CAVSDPGQKSYEQYF.